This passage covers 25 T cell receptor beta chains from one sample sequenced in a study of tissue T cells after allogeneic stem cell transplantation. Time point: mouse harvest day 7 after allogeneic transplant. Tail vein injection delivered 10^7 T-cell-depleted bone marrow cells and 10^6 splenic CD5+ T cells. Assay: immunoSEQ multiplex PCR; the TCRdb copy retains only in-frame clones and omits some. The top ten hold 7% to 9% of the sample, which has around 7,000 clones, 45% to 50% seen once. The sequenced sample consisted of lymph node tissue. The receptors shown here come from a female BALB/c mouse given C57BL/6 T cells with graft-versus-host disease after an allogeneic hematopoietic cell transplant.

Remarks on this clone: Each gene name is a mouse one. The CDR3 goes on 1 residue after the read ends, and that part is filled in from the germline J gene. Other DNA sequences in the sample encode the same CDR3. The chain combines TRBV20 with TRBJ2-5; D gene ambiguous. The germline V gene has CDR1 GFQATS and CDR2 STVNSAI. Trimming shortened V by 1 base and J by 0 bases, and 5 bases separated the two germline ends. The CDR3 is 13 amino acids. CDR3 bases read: TGTGGTGCTAGGGCTCAAAACCAAGACACCCAGTAC. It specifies CGARAQNQDTQY. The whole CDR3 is CGARAQNQDTQYF.

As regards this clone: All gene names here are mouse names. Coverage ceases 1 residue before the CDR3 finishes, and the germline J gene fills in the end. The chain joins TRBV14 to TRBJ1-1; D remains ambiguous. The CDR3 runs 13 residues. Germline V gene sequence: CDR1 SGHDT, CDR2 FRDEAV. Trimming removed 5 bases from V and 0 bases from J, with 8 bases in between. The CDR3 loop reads CASSLTSNTEVFF. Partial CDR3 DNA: TGTGCCAGCAGCCTCACATCAAACACAGAAGTCTTC.

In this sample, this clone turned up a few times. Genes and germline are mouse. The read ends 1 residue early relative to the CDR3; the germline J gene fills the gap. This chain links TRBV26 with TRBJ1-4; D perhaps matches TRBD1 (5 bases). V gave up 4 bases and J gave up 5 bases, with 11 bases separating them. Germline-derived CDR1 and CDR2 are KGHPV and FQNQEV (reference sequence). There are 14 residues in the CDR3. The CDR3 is CASSRQNQNERLFF. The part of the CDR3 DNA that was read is TGTGCCAGCAGTCGACAGAATCAAAACGAAAGATTATTT.

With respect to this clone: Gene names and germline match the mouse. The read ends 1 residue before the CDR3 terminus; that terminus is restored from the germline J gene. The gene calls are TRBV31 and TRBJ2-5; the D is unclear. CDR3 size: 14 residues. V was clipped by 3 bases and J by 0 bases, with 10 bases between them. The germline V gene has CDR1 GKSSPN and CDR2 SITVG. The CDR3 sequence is CAWSPRVNQDTQYF. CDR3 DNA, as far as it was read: TGTGCCTGGAGCCCCCGGGTTAACCAAGACACCCAGTAC.

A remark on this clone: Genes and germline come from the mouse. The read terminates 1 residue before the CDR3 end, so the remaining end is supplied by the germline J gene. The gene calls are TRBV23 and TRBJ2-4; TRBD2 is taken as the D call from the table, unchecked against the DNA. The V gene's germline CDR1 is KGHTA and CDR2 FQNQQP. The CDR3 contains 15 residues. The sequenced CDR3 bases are TGCTCCAGCAGTCAATCGGAGGGGGGCCAAAACACCTTGTAC. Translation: CSSSQSEGGQNTLY. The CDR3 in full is CSSSQSEGGQNTLYF.

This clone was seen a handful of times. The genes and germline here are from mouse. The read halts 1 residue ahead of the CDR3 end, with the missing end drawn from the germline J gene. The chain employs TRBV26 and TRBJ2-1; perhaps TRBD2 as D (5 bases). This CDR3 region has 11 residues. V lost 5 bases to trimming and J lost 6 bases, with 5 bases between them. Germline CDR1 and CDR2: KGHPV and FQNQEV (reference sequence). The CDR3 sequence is CASSWGAEQFF. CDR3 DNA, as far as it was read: TGTGCCAGCAGTTGGGGTGCTGAGCAGTTC.

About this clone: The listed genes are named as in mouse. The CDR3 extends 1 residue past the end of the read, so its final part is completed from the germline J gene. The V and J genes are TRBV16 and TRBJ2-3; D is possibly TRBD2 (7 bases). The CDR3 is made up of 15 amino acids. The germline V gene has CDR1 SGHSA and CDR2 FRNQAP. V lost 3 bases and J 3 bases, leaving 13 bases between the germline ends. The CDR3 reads CASSFWGAQAETLYF. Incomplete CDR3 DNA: TGTGCAAGCAGCTTTTGGGGGGCGCAGGCAGAAACGCTGTAT.

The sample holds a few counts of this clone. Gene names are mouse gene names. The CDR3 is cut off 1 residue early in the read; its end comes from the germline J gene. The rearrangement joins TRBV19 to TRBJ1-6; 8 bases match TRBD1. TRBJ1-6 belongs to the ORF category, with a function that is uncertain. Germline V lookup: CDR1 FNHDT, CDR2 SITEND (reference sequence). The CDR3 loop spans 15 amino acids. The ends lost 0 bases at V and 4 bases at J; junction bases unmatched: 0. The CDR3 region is CASSIGTGYNSPLYF. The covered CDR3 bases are TGTGCCAGCAGTATAGGGACAGGGTATAATTCGCCCCTCTAC.

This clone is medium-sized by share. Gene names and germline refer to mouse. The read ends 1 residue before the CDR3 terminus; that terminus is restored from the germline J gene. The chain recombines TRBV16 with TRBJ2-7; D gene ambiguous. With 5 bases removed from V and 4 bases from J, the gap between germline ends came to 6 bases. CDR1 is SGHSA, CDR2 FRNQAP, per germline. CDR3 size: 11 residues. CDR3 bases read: TGTGCAAGCAGCCCCTTTTATGAACAGTAC. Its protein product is CASSPFYEQY. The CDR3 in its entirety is CASSPFYEQYF. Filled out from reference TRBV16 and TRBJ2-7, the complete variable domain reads NAGVIQTPRHKVTGKGQEATLWCEPISGHSAVFWYRQTIVQGLEFLTYFRNQAPIDDSGMPKERFSAQMPNQSHSTLKIQSTQPQDSAVYLCASSPFYEQYFGPGTRLTVL.

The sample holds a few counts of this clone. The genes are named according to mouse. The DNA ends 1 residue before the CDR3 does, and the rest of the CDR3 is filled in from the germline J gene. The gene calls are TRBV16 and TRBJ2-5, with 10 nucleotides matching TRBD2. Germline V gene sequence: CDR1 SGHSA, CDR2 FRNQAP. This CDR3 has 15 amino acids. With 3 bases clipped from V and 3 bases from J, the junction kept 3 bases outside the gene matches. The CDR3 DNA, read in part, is TGTGCAAGCAGCTTGGGACTGGGGATACAAGACACCCAGTAC. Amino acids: CASSLGLGIQDTQY. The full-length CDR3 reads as CASSLGLGIQDTQYF.

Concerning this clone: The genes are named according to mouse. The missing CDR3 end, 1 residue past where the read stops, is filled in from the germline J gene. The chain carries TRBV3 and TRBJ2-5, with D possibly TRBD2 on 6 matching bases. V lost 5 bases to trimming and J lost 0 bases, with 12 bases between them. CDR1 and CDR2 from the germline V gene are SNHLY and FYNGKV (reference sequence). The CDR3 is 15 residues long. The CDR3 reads CASSPVWGNQDTQYF. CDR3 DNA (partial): TGTGCCAGCAGCCCCGTCTGGGGAAACCAAGACACCCAGTAC.

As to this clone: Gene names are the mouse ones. CDR3 sequence: CASSPGQGNTEVFF. The sequenced CDR3 bases are TGTGCCAGCAGCCCGGGACAGGGAAACACAGAAGTCTTC. J is TRBJ1-1 and V is TRBV26; 9 bases fit TRBD1. The read ends 1 residue early relative to the CDR3; the germline J gene fills the gap. Germline lookup yields CDR1 KGHPV and CDR2 FQNQEV (reference sequence). Germline trimming cut 6 bases from V and 1 base from J; bases unmatched to any gene: 3. The CDR3 has 14 residues.

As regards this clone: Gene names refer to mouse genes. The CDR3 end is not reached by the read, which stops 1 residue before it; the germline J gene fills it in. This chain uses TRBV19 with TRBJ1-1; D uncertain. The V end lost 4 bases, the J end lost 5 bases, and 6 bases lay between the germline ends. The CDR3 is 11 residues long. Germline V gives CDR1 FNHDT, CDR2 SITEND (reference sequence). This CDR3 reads CASSPRTEVFF. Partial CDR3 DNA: TGTGCCAGCAGTCCTCGGACAGAAGTCTTC.

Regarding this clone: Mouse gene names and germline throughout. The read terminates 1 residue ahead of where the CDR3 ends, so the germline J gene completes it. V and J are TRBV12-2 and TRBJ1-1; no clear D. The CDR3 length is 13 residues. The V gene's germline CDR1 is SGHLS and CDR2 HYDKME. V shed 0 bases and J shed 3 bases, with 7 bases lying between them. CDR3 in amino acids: CASSLDGDTEVFF. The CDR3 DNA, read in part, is TGTGCCAGCTCTCTCGACGGGGACACAGAAGTCTTC.

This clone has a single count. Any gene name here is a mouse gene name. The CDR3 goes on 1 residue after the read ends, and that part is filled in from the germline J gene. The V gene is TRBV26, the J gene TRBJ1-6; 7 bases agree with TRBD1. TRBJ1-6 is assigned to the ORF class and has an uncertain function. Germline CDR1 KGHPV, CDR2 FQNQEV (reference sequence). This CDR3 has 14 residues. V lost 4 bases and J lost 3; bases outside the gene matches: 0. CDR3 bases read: TGTGCCAGCAGTCGACAGGGCTATAATTCGCCCCTCTAC. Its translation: CASSRQGYNSPLY. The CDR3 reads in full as CASSRQGYNSPLYF.

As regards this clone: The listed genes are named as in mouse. The CDR3 DNA, read in part, is TGTGCCAGCGGTGACCGGGGGGGGTTTCAAAACACCTTGTAC. It encodes CASGDRGGFQNTLY. The CDR3 as a whole reads CASGDRGGFQNTLYF. The gene calls are TRBV13-2 and TRBJ2-4, with TRBD2 matching over 7 bases. The read falls 1 residue short of the CDR3 end, and the missing part is taken from the germline J gene. From germline, CDR1 is NNHNN and CDR2 SYGAGS (reference sequence). The CDR3 loop spans 15 amino acids. V trimming: 2 bases; J trimming: 2 bases; junction bases outside the gene matches: 5.

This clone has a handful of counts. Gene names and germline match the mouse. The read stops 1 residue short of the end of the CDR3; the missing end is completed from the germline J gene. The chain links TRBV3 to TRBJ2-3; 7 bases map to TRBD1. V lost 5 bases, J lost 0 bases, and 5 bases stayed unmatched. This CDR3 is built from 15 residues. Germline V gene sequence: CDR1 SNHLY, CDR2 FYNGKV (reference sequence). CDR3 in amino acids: CASSRGQNSAETLYF. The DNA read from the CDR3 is TGTGCCAGCAGCCGGGGACAGAATAGTGCAGAAACGCTGTAT.

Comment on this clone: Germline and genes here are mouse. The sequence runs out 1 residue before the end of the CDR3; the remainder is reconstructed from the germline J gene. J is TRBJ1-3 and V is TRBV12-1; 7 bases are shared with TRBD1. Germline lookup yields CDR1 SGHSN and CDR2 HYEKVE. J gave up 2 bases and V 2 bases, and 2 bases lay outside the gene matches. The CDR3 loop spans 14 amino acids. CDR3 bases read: TGTGCCAGCTCTCGCGGGACAGCTGGAAATACGCTCTAT. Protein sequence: CASSRGTAGNTLY. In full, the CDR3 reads CASSRGTAGNTLYF.

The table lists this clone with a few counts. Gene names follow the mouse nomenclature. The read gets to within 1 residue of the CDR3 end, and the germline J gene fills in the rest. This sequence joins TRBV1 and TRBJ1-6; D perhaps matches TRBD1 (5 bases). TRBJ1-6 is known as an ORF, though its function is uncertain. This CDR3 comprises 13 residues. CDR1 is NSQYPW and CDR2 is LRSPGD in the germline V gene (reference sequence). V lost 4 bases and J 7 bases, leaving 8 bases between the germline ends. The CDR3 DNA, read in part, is TGCACCTGCAGTGTAGGGGTCAATTCGCCCCTCTAC. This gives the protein CTCSVGVNSPLY. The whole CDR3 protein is CTCSVGVNSPLYF.

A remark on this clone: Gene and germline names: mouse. The CDR3: CASSFTGSSAETLYF. CDR3 DNA, as far as it was read: TGTGCCAGCAGCTTCACAGGGTCTAGTGCAGAAACGCTGTAT. The gene calls are TRBV3 and TRBJ2-3, with a tentative D call TRBD1 (6 bases). The CDR3 extends 1 residue past the end of the read, so its final part is completed from the germline J gene. Germline assignment: CDR1 SNHLY and CDR2 FYNGKV (reference sequence). Trimming took off 3 bases at V and 0 bases at J, with 10 bases between the two ends. This CDR3 region has 15 residues. The full variable domain, rest sourced from reference TRBV3 and TRBJ2-3, is GPKVLQIPSHQIIDMGQMVTLNCDPVSNHLYFYWYKQILGQQMEFLVNFYNGKVMEKSKLFKDQFSVERPDGSYFTLKIQPTALEDSAVYFCASSFTGSSAETLYFGSGTRLTVL.

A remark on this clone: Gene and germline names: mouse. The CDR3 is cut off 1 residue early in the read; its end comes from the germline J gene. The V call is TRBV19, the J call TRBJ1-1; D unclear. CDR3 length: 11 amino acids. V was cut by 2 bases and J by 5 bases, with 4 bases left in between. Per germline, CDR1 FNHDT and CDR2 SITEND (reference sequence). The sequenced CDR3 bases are TGTGCCAGCAGTATCGAGACAGAAGTCTTC. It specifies CASSIETEVF. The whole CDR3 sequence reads CASSIETEVFF.

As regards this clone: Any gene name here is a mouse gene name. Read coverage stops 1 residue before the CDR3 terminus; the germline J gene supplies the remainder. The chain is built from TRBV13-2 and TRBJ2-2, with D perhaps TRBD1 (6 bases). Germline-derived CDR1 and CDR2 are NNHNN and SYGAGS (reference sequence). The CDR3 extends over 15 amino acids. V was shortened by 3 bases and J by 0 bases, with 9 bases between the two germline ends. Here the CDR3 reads CASGGDIANTGQLYF. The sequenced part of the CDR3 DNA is TGTGCCAGCGGTGGGGACATAGCAAACACCGGGCAGCTCTAC.

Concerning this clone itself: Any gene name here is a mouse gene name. CDR3 loop: CASGDPRLGGRDTQYF. The sequenced CDR3 bases are TGTGCCAGCGGTGATCCTCGACTGGGGGGGCGAGACACCCAGTAC. The rearrangement joins TRBV13-2 to TRBJ2-5, with TRBD2 matching 12 bases. The sequence runs out 1 residue before the end of the CDR3; the remainder is reconstructed from the germline J gene. Germline V lookup: CDR1 NNHNN, CDR2 SYGAGS (reference sequence). The CDR3 has 16 residues. V lost 1 base to trimming and J lost 5 bases; unmatched junction nucleotides: 5.

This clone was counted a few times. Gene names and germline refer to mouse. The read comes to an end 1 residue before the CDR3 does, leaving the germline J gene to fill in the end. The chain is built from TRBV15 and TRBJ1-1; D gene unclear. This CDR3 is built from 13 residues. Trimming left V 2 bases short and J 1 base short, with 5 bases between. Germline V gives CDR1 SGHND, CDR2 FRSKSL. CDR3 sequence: CASSLSENTEVFF. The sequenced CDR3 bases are TGTGCCAGCAGTTTAAGCGAAAACACAGAAGTCTTC.

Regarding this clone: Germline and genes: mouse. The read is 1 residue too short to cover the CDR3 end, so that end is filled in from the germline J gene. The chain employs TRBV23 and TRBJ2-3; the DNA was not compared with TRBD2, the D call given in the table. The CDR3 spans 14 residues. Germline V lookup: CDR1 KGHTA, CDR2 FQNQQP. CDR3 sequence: CSSSPTGGGETLYF. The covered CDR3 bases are TGCTCCAGCAGTCCGACTGGGGGGGGAGAAACGCTGTAT.